The present TCR beta chain was sequenced within a study of radiation and T cells in renal cell carcinoma. Study results and caveats: Top 100 clonotypes averaged about 54% in irradiated versus about 45% in nephrectomy-only tumors. Dominant CDR3 motifs were more common in irradiated tumors than controls.

About this clone: The antigen remains unidentified.

The V gene's germline CDR1 is MNHNY and CDR2 SVGAGI (reference sequence). This CDR3 has 13 amino acids. The V end lost 7 bases, the J end lost 6 bases, and 15 bases lay between the germline ends. Clones were read by immunoSEQ multiplex PCR, and TCRdb kept only the in-frame ones, dropping some. This table holds around 23,000 clones, 45% to 65% found once. As to treatment: treatment-naive control, cytoreductive nephrectomy. The input for sequencing was tumor tissue, taken from a patient whose treatment was nephrectomy without radiotherapy. The chain employs TRBV6-6 and TRBJ1-2; a possible D gene is TRBD1 (6 bases). The TCR comes from a human donor with renal cell carcinoma. DNA for the CDR3: TGTGCCAGCACACTTTACAGGGACGATGGCTACACCTTC. Protein: CASTLYRDDGYTF.